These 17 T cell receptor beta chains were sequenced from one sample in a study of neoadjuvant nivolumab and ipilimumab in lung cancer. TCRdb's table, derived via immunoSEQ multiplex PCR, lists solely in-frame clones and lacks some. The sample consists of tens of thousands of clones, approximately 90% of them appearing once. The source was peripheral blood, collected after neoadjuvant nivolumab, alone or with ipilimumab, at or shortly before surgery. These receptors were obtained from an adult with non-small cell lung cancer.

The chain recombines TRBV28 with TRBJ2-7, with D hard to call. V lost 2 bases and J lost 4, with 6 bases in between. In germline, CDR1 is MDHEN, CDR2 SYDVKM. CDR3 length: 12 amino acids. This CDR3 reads CASSLMGYEQYF. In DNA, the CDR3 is TGTGCCAGCAGTTTAATGGGTTACGAGCAGTACTTC.

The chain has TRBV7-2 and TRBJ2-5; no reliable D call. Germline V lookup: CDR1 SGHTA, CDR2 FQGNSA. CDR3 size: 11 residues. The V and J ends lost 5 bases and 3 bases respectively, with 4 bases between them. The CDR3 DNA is TGTGCCAGCAGCCGAAAAGAGACCCAGTACTTC. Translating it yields CASSRKETQYF.

Written as DNA, the CDR3 is TGTGCCAGCAGTGAGATTAAGAACATTCAGTACTTC. Translation gives CASSEIKNIQYF. The chain uses TRBV6-1 and TRBJ2-4; D unclear. From germline, CDR1 is MNHNS and CDR2 SASEGT. The CDR3 loop spans 12 amino acids. V was cut by 3 bases and J by 7 bases, with 7 bases left in between.

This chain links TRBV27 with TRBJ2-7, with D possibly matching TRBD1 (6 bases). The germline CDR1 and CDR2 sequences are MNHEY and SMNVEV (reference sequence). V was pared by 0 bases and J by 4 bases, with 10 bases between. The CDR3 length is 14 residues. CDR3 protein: CASSLSGQTYEQYF. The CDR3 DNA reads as TGTGCCAGCAGTTTATCGGGACAAACTTACGAGCAGTACTTC.

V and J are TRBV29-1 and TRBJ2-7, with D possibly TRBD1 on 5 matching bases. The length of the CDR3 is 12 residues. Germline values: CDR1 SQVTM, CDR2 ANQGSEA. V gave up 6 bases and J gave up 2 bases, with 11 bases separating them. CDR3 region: CSVARGTYEQYF. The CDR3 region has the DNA TGCAGCGTAGCTAGGGGTACCTACGAGCAGTACTTC.

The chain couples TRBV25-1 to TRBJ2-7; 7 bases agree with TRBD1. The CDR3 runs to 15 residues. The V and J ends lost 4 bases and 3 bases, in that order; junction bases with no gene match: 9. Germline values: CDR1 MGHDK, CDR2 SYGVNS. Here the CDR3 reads CASSAWDSNLYEQYF. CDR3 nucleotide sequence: TGTGCCAGCAGTGCGTGGGACAGCAACCTCTACGAGCAGTACTTC.

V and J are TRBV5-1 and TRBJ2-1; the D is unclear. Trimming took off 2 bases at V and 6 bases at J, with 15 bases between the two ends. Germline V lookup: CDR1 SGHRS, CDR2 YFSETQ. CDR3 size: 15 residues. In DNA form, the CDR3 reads TGCGCCAGCAGCTTCAACGGGCCTCGCGGCAATGAGCAGTTCTTC. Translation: CASSFNGPRGNEQFF.

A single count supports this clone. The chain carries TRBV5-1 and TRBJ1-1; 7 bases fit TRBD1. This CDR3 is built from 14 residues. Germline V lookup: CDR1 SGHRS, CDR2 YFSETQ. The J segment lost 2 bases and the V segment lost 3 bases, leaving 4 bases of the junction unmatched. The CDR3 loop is CASSWTGYNTEAFF. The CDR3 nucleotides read TGCGCCAGCAGCTGGACAGGTTACAACACTGAAGCTTTCTTT.

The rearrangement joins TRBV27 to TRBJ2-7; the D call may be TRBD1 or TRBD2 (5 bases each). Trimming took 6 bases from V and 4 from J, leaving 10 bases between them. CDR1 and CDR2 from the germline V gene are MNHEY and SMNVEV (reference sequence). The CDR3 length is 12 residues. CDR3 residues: CASSLEGYEQYF. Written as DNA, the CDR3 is TGTGCCAGCAGCTTAGAGGGGTACGAGCAGTACTTC.

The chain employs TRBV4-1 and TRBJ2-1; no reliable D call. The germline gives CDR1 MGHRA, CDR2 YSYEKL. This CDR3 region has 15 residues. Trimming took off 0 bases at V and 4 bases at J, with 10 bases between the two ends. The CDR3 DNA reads TGCGCCAGCAGCCAAGATAGAGACTCTTACAATGAGCAGTTCTTC. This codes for CASSQDRDSYNEQFF.

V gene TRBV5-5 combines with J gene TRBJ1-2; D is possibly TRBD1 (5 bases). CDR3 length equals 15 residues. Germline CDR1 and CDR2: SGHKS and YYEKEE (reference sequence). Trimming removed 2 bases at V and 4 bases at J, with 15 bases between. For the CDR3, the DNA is TGTGCCAGCAGCTTTATTTCCGGGGCTGGCTATGGCTACACCTTC. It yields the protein CASSFISGAGYGYTF.

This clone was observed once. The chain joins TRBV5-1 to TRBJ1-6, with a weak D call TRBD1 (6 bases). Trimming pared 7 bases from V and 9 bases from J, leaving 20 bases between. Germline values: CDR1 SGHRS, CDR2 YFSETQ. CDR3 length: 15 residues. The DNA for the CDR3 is TGCGCCAGCGCAGAGGGGGGCTCAGCGGGTTCACCCCTCCACTTT. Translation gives CASAEGGSAGSPLHF.

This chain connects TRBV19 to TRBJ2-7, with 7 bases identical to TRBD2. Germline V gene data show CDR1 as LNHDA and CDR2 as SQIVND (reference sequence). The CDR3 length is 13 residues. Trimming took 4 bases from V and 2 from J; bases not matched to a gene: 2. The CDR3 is CASSTGGAYEQYF. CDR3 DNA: TGTGCCAGTAGTACGGGGGGTGCCTACGAGCAGTACTTC. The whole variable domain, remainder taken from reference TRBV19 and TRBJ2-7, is DGGITQSPKYLFRKEGQNVTLSCEQNLNHDAMYWYRQDPGQGLRLIYYSQIVNDFQKGDIAEGYSVSREKKESFPLTVTSAQKNPTAFYLCASSTGGAYEQYFGPGTRLTVT.

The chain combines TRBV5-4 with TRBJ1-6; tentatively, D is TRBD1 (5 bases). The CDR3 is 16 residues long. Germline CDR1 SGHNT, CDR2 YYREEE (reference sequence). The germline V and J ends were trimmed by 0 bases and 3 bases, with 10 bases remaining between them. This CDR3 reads CASSLDGHDYNSPLHF. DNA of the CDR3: TGTGCCAGCAGCTTGGACGGACACGACTATAATTCACCCCTCCACTTT.

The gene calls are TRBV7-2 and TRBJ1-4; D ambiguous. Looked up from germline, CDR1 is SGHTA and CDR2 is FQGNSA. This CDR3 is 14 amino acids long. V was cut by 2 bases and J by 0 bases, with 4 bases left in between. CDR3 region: CASSLYATNEKLFF. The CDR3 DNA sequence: TGTGCCAGCAGCTTATACGCAACTAATGAAAAACTGTTTTTT.

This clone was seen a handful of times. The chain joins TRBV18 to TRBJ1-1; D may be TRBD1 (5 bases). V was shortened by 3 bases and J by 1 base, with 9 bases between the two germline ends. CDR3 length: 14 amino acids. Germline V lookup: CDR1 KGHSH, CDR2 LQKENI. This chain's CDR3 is CASSPLTENTEAFF. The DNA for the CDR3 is TGTGCCAGCTCACCCTTGACAGAGAACACTGAAGCTTTCTTT. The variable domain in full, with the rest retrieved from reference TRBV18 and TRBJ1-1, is NAGVMQNPRHLVRRRGQEARLRCSPMKGHSHVYWYRQLPEEGLKFMVYLQKENIIDESGMPKERFSAEFPKEGPSILRIQQVVRGDSAAYFCASSPLTENTEAFFGQGTRLTVV.

CDR3: CASSLAGPGEQYF. The CDR3 DNA is TGCGCCAGCAGCTTGGCAGGTCCGGGGGAGCAGTACTTC. This chain uses TRBV5-1 with TRBJ2-7, with D possibly being TRBD2 (5 bases). V shed 0 bases and J shed 7 bases, with 11 bases lying between them. This CDR3 spans 13 amino acids. The V gene's germline CDR1 is SGHRS and CDR2 YFSETQ.